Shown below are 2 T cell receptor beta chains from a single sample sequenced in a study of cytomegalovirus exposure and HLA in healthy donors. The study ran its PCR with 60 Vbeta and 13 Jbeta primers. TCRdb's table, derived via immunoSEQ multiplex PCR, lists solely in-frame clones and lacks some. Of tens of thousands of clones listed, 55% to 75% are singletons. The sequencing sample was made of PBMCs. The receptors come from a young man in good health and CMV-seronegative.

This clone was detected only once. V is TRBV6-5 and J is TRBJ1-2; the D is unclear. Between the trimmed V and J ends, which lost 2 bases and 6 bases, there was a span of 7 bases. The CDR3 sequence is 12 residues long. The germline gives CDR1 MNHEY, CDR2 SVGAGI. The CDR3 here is CASSYIGDGYTF. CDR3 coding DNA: TGTGCCAGCAGTTACATCGGTGATGGCTACACCTTC.

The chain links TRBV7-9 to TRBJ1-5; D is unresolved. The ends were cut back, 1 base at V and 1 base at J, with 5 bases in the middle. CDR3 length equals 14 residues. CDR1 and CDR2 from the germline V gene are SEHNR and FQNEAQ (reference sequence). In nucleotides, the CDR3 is TGTGCCAGCAGCTTAGTCGAGAGCAATCAGCCCCAGCATTTT. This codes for CASSLVESNQPQHF.